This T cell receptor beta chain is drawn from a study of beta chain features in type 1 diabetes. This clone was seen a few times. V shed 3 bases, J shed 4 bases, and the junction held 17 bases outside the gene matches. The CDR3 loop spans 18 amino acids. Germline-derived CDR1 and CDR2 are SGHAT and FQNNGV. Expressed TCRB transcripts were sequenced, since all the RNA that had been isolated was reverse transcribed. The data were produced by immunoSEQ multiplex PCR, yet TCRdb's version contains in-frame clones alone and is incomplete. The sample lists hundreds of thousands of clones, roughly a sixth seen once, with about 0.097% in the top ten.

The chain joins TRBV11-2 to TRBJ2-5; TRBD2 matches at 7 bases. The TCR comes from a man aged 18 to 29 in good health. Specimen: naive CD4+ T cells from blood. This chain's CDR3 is CASSFLLTSRREGETQYF. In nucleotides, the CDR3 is TGTGCCAGCAGCTTCCTCTTGACTAGCCGGAGGGAAGGAGAGACCCAGTACTTC.